Here is one T cell receptor beta chain with its context. The entry originates in a study of blood T cell repertoires in COVID-19. Looking at the study overall: From the United States, Italy and Spain came samples of acute and convalescent COVID-19. Sources were T cells, B-cell-depleted T cells, or PBMCs; the material itself was cDNA or gDNA.

The CDR3 covers 16 residues. CDR1 is SGHTA and CDR2 is FQGTGA in the germline V gene. Trimming removed 5 bases from V and 1 base from J; junction bases left unmatched: 6. In the source study's methods: Nucleated cell number was recorded as an estimate derived from reference gene primer amplification. Assay used: immunoSEQ multiplex PCR; TCRdb lists only in-frame clones, some missing. The V and J calls and clone size were taken over from that table, and D and trimming were inferred from the DNA. In the table there are approximately 99,000 clones, 70% to 90% of which are singletons. This chain connects TRBV7-3 to TRBJ2-3; 10 bases are shared with TRBD2. The receptor was isolated from a man aged 45 to 65 with COVID-19, enrolled during active disease. Specimen: peripheral blood. The CDR3 spells CASSRSTSGGTDTQYF. The CDR3 region has the DNA TGTGCCAGCAGCCGATCTACTAGCGGGGGCACAGATACGCAGTATTTT.